The present T cell receptor beta chain was sequenced within a study of blood T cell repertoires in COVID-19. Study-level information: Sites in the United States, Italy and Spain provided acute and convalescent COVID-19 samples. The analysed material was cDNA or gDNA that came from T cells, B-cell-depleted T cells, or PBMCs.

Trimming cost V 2 bases and J 1 base, with 6 bases left between them. Germline V gene lookup returns CDR1 SGHDT and CDR2 YYEEEE. The CDR3 is 14 amino acids. Study processing details: Scientists estimated how many nucleated cells there were by amplifying reference gene primers. Clones were sequenced by immunoSEQ multiplex PCR, and TCRdb holds only the in-frame ones, with some missing. V and J calls and clone size are those listed in that table; D and trimming were worked out from the DNA. This table holds about 63,000 clones, nearly 95% found once. The origin of this receptor is a man aged 45-60 years with active COVID-19. The sample was peripheral blood. The chain combines TRBV5-6 with TRBJ2-2, with D uncertain. The CDR3 DNA follows: TGTGCCAGCAGCTTTGGGCTGAACACCGGGGAGCTGTTTTTT. Amino acids: CASSFGLNTGELFF. Full variable domain (missing parts from reference TRBV5-6 and TRBJ2-2): DAGVTQSPTHLIKTRGQQVTLRCSPKSGHDTVSWYQQALGQGPQFIFQYYEEEERQRGNFPDRFSGHQFPNYSSELNVNALLLGDSALYLCASSFGLNTGELFFGEGSRLTVL.